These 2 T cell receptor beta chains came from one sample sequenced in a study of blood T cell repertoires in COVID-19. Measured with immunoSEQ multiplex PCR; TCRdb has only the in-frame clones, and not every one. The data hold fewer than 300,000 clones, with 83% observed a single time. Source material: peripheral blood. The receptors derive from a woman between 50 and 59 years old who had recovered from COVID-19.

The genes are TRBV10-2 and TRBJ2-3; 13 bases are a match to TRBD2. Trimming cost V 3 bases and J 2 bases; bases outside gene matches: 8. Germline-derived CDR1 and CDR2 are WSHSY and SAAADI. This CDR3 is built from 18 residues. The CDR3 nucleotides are TGCGCCAGCAGTGATTCCCGACTAGCGGGAGGTTTCACAGATACGCAGTATTTT. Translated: CASSDSRLAGGFTDTQYF.

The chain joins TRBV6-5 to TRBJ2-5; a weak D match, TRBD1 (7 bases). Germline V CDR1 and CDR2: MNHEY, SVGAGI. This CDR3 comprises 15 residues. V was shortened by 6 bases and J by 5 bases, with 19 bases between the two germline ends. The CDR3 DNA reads TGTGCCAGCAGCAGAAGACAGGGTGGGGGGGAGACCCAGTACTTC. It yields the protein CASSRRQGGGETQYF.